These 28 T cell receptor beta chains were sequenced from one sample in a study of Graves' ophthalmopathy and Graves' hyperthyroidism. Amplification of the TCR beta CDR3 regions used RNA transcripts (as template). An opening RT-PCR round employed HTBI primers and preceded a second-round multiplex PCR. TCRdb processed the multiplex PCR reads anew with MiXCR; each CDR3 protein has one entry. The sample lists around 1,000,000 distinct CDR3 sequences, about 35% seen once, with more than 9.5% in the top ten. Sequenced material: peripheral blood or thyroid tissue (not recorded which). These receptors were obtained from an adult man with Graves' hyperthyroidism.

The J gene is TRBJ1-1, the V gene TRBV19, with D maybe TRBD1 (5 bases). CDR1 and CDR2 (germline): LNHDA, SQIVND (reference sequence). The length of the CDR3 is 13 residues. V dropped 4 bases and J dropped 5 bases, with 11 bases sitting between them. CDR3 protein: CASSNWQGTEAFF. DNA of the CDR3: TGTGCCAGTAGTAATTGGCAGGGTACTGAAGCTTTCTTT. Drawing the rest from reference TRBV19 and TRBJ1-1, the complete variable domain is DGGITQSPKYLFRKEGQNVTLSCEQNLNHDAMYWYRQDPGQGLRLIYYSQIVNDFQKGDIAEGYSVSREKKESFPLTVTSAQKNPTAFYLCASSNWQGTEAFFGQGTRLTVV.

This clonotype was recorded at least ten times. The J gene is TRBJ1-2, the V gene TRBV2, with a tentative D call TRBD1 (6 bases). The germline gives CDR1 SNHLY, CDR2 FYNNEI. Trimming stripped 1 base from V and 8 bases from J, with 23 bases between. The CDR3 totals 17 residues. CDR3 nucleotides: TGTGCCAGCAGTGAAGGTCGAGGGGGTGAGAGGGCTCGCGGCTACACCTTC. This translates into CASSEGRGGERARGYTF.

Many counts were recorded for this clonotype. The chain combines TRBV10-3 with TRBJ1-2; D is uncertain. The CDR3 runs to 10 residues. Between the trimmed V and J ends, which lost 3 bases and 13 bases, there was a span of 9 bases. Germline lookup yields CDR1 ENHRY and CDR2 SYGVKD. The CDR3 nucleotides are TGTGCCATCAGTGATAGGGTTTTCACCTTC. Protein product: CAISDRVFTF.

On this clonotype: A much larger clone differs by one base, so this may be a read error. The chain recombines TRBV20-1 with TRBJ2-7; D gene uncertain. CDR3 length equals 13 residues. Trimming pared 0 bases from V and 3 bases from J, leaving 9 bases between. Germline CDR1 is DFQATT and CDR2 is SNEGSKA (reference sequence). CDR3 nucleotide sequence: TGCAGTGCTAGAGATTGCGCTAACTACGAGCAGTACTTC. It yields the protein CSARDCANYEQYF.

This clonotype was observed many times. CDR3 bases: TGTGCCAGCAGTACTAACAGGGCGATGAACACTGAAGCTTTCTTT. This sequence encodes CASSTNRAMNTEAFF. The chain has TRBV2 and TRBJ1-1, with D possibly being TRBD1 (6 bases). Trimming left V 5 bases short and J 0 bases short, with 13 bases between. Germline V gene sequence: CDR1 SNHLY, CDR2 FYNNEI. CDR3 length equals 15 residues. Supplemented by reference TRBV2 and TRBJ1-1, the full variable domain reads EPEVTQTPSHQVTQMGQEVILRCVPISNHLYFYWYRQILGQKVEFLVSFYNNEISEKSEIFDDQFSVERPDGSNFTLKIRSTKLEDSAMYFCASSTNRAMNTEAFFGQGTRLTVV.

This clonotype was seen repeatedly, ten times or more. The chain uses TRBV5-5 and TRBJ1-6; D remains unclear. Germline assignment: CDR1 SGHKS and CDR2 YYEKEE (reference sequence). The CDR3 totals 13 residues. V gave up 4 bases and J gave up 9 bases, with 11 bases separating them. The CDR3 here is CASSPGDISPLHF. The DNA for the CDR3 is TGTGCCAGCAGCCCTGGAGACATTTCACCCCTCCACTTT.

J is TRBJ1-5 and V is TRBV2; maybe TRBD1 (6 bases). Trimming shortened V by 9 bases and J by 11 bases, and 23 bases separated the two germline ends. The CDR3 runs 14 residues. The germline V gene has CDR1 SNHLY and CDR2 FYNNEI. CDR3 nucleotide sequence: TGTGCCAGAAGAGAGCGGGGGGGCGTAGAGACCCAGCATTTT. Translated: CARRERGGVETQHF.

At least ten counts were recorded for this clonotype. The chain uses TRBV7-8 and TRBJ2-5, with D tentatively TRBD2 (8 bases). The germline V gene encodes CDR1 SGHVS and CDR2 FQNEAQ. The V and J ends lost 5 bases and 2 bases respectively, with 18 bases between them. This CDR3 spans 16 amino acids. The CDR3 here is CASSILAGQRQETQYF. CDR3 in DNA: TGTGCCAGCAGCATATTAGCGGGACAGAGACAAGAGACCCAGTACTTC.

At least ten counts were recorded for this clonotype. The genes are TRBV5-1 and TRBJ2-7; 7 nucleotides align to TRBD2. Germline CDR1 SGHRS, CDR2 YFSETQ. This CDR3 spans 15 amino acids. Germline trimming cut 4 bases from V and 5 bases from J; bases unmatched to any gene: 12. CDR3 coding DNA: TGCGCCAGCAGCCAACTATCAGCGGGATCTAACGAGCAGTACTTC. This codes for CASSQLSAGSNEQYF.

In regard to this clonotype: This may be a read error: a much more frequent sequence differs by one nucleotide. Since the CDR3 does not end with the conserved phenylalanine or tryptophan, this likely comes from a read error. V is TRBV14 and J is TRBJ2-5; D is uncertain. The germline V gene encodes CDR1 SGHDN and CDR2 FVKESK. Trimming pared 1 base from V and 3 bases from J, leaving 15 bases between. This CDR3 is 16 amino acids long. CDR3 in amino acids: CASSQVAAWGEETQYL. The CDR3 DNA reads TGTGCCAGCAGCCAAGTGGCAGCTTGGGGTGAAGAGACCCAGTACCTC.

This clonotype appeared many times. The chain employs TRBV7-8 and TRBJ1-1; no definite D call. From germline, CDR1 is SGHVS and CDR2 FQNEAQ. V lost 3 bases, J lost 0 bases, and 8 bases lay in between. This CDR3 comprises 14 residues. The DNA for the CDR3 is TGTGCCAGCAGCTTGAACCTCGTGAACACTGAAGCTTTCTTT. Protein sequence: CASSLNLVNTEAFF.

In regard to this clonotype: This may be a read error, as it is one base from a much larger clone. The CDR3 end shows no conserved phenylalanine or tryptophan, and so a read error is likely. V gene TRBV5-6 combines with J gene TRBJ1-1, with D unclear. Germline CDR1 SGHDT, CDR2 YYEEEE. V lost 7 bases and J 0 bases, leaving 13 bases between the germline ends. This CDR3 region has 14 residues. The DNA of the CDR3 is TGTGCCAGCGGTTGGGAGGGATTGAACACTGAAGCTTTCCTT. Protein product: CASGWEGLNTEAFL.

This clonotype has ten or more counts. The rearrangement uses TRBV7-9 and TRBJ2-2; D is unresolved. V shed 3 bases and J shed 4 bases, with 12 bases lying between them. The CDR3 is 15 residues long. Per the germline V gene, CDR1 is SEHNR and CDR2 is FQNEAQ (reference sequence). The CDR3 spells CASSFDGESTGELFF. CDR3 nucleotide sequence: TGTGCCAGCAGCTTTGACGGAGAGAGCACCGGGGAGCTGTTTTTT.

This clonotype has just a few counts. A much larger clone lies one base from this, so it may be a read error. V usage is TRBV20-1 and J usage is TRBJ1-1; tentative D call: TRBD1 (5 bases). Germline CDR1 DFQATT, CDR2 SNEGSKA (reference sequence). Trimming left V 2 bases short and J 4 bases short, with 8 bases between. The CDR3 consists of 12 residues. The CDR3 region has the DNA TGCAGTGCTAGAAGGAGGGGCACTGAAGCTTTCTTT. It encodes CSARRRGTEAFF.

V and J are TRBV19 and TRBJ2-5, with D possibly called TRBD1 or TRBD2 (5 bases each). The CDR3 runs to 13 residues. Trimming pared 6 bases from V and 10 bases from J, leaving 18 bases between. CDR1 is LNHDA and CDR2 is SQIVND in the germline V gene (reference sequence). CDR3 in amino acids: CASRPGPQRDQYF. CDR3 bases: TGTGCCAGTAGACCGGGACCCCAAAGAGACCAGTACTTC. Drawing the rest from reference TRBV19 and TRBJ2-5, the complete variable domain is DGGITQSPKYLFRKEGQNVTLSCEQNLNHDAMYWYRQDPGQGLRLIYYSQIVNDFQKGDIAEGYSVSREKKESFPLTVTSAQKNPTAFYLCASRPGPQRDQYFGPGTRLLVL.

Concerning this clonotype: One end of the junction varies from germline; a read error may be responsible. The chain is built from TRBV19 and TRBJ2-6; D may be TRBD2 (6 bases). The V gene's germline CDR1 is LNHDA and CDR2 SQIVND (reference sequence). The CDR3 is made up of 14 amino acids. This CDR3 is CASRALGGDNVLTF. The CDR3 coding sequence is TGTGCCAGTAGGGCCCTCGGAGGGGACAACGTCCTGACTTTC. Based on the CDR3 plus reference TRBV19 and TRBJ2-6, the full variable domain is DGGITQSPKYLFRKEGQNVTLSCEQNLNHDAMYWYRQDPGQGLRLIYYSQIVNDFQKGDIAEGYSVSREKKESFPLTVTSAQKNPTAFYLCASRALGGDNVLTFGAGSRLTVL.

This chain joins TRBV4-1 and TRBJ2-5, with D possibly being TRBD1 (6 bases). V was trimmed by 0 bases and J by 4 bases, leaving 12 bases between them. The V gene's germline CDR1 is MGHRA and CDR2 YSYEKL. This CDR3 is 15 amino acids long. This chain's CDR3 is CASSQDPRGRETQYF. CDR3 bases: TGCGCCAGCAGCCAAGACCCCAGGGGTCGAGAGACCCAGTACTTC.

This clonotype was detected only a few times. V usage is TRBV6-2 or TRBV6-3 and J usage is TRBJ2-7; D gene unclear. The V gene's germline CDR1 is MNHEY and CDR2 SVGEGT. There are 13 residues in the CDR3. Trimming took 2 bases from V and 4 from J, leaving 9 bases between them. CDR3: CASSYLRLYEQYF. DNA for the CDR3: TGTGCCAGCAGTTACCTCAGGCTATACGAGCAGTACTTC.

This clonotype showed up many times. CDR3 protein: CASRPPGQGNTGELFF. Written as DNA, the CDR3 is TGTGCCAGCAGGCCACCGGGACAGGGGAACACCGGGGAGCTGTTTTTT. V and J are TRBV7-9 and TRBJ2-2; 9 bases agree with TRBD1. Germline assignment: CDR1 SEHNR and CDR2 FQNEAQ (reference sequence). The V gene end was trimmed by 6 bases and the J gene end by 1 base; junction bases not matched to a gene: 6. This CDR3 contains 16 residues.

V is TRBV29-1 and J is TRBJ2-5; weak D call: TRBD2 (6 bases). This CDR3 has 13 amino acids. CDR1 is SQVTM, CDR2 ANQGSEA, per germline. V was pared by 4 bases and J by 9 bases, with 18 bases between. In DNA, the CDR3 is TGCAGCGTTGGGAGGGCAAGCAATCAGCCCCAGTACTTC. Encoded protein: CSVGRASNQPQYF.

This clonotype appeared many times. The chain is built from TRBV6-6 and TRBJ1-2, with D uncertain. V was clipped by 5 bases and J by 0 bases, with 10 bases between them. Germline assignment: CDR1 MNHNY and CDR2 SVGAGI (reference sequence). This CDR3 has 14 residues. The CDR3 nucleotides read TGTGCCAGCAGTGAGACCTCTGCTAACTATGGCTACACCTTC. This sequence encodes CASSETSANYGYTF.

The sample holds many counts of this clonotype. The V call is TRBV24-1, the J call TRBJ2-5, with 10 bases fitting TRBD1. CDR1 is KGHDR, CDR2 SFDVKD, per germline. The ends lost 4 bases at V and 2 bases at J; junction bases unmatched: 3. The CDR3 length is 15 residues. CDR3 DNA: TGTGCCACCAGTGAACCGGGACAGGGGCAAGAGACCCAGTACTTC. As protein: CATSEPGQGQETQYF.

In its sample, this clonotype was seen many times. The chain has TRBV4-2 and TRBJ1-6; D unclear. Germline-derived CDR1 and CDR2 are LGHNA and YNFKEQ. There are 12 residues in the CDR3. V was shortened by 5 bases and J by 7 bases, with 6 bases between the two germline ends. The CDR3 spells CASSERNSPLHF. DNA for the CDR3: TGTGCCAGCAGCGAAAGGAATTCACCCCTCCACTTT.

In its sample, this clonotype was seen once. A much bigger clone sits one base away, suggesting this may be a read error. The chain combines TRBV25-1 with TRBJ2-5, with 10 bases fitting TRBD2. V was pared by 6 bases and J by 4 bases, with 11 bases of the junction left unmatched. The CDR3 has 16 residues. Germline V lookup: CDR1 MGHDK, CDR2 SYGVNS. CDR3 region: CASSQGSSGRSETQYF. The CDR3 bases are TGTGCCAGCAGCCAAGGTTCTAGCGGGAGATCAGAGACCCAGTACTTC. Full variable domain (missing parts from reference TRBV25-1 and TRBJ2-5): EADIYQTPRYLVIGTGKKITLECSQTMGHDKMYWYQQDPGMELHLIHYSYGVNSTEKGDLSSESTVSRIRTEHFPLTLESARPSHTSQYLCASSQGSSGRSETQYFGPGTRLLVL.

The chain joins TRBV7-2 to TRBJ2-5; the D gene is possibly TRBD1 (6 bases). CDR3 size: 14 residues. Germline lookup yields CDR1 SGHTA and CDR2 FQGNSA. V shed 5 bases and J shed 1 base, with 11 bases lying between them. CDR3 residues: CASSQRDTQETQYF. CDR3 DNA: TGTGCCAGCAGCCAACGGGACACCCAAGAGACCCAGTACTTC.

The chain is built from TRBV7-9 and TRBJ1-5, with unresolved D. The CDR3 is 13 residues long. Trimming pared 8 bases from V and 6 bases from J, leaving 14 bases between. The germline V gene has CDR1 SEHNR and CDR2 FQNEAQ (reference sequence). For the CDR3, the DNA is TGTGCCAGCGGCCAAGAAGGATTTCAGCCCCAGCATTTT. It is translated as CASGQEGFQPQHF.

Note on this clonotype: At one end, the junction sequence differs from germline, possibly due to a read error. This chain uses TRBV10-3 with TRBJ2-2; TRBD2 matches 10 bases. The CDR3 totals 15 residues. Germline V gene lookup returns CDR1 ENHRY and CDR2 SYGVKD. CDR3 sequence reads: CAISGTSGNTGELSW. The CDR3 DNA sequence: TGTGCCATCAGTGGGACTAGCGGAAACACCGGGGAGCTGTCTTGG.

The chain couples TRBV20-1 to TRBJ2-3; no firm D call. This CDR3 comprises 13 residues. V gave up 0 bases and J gave up 11 bases, with 15 bases separating them. Germline CDR1 DFQATT, CDR2 SNEGSKA (reference sequence). The CDR3 reads CSARDPRSQRQYF. CDR3 coding DNA: TGCAGTGCTAGAGACCCGAGGAGCCAGCGGCAGTATTTT.